Listed here are 6 T cell receptor beta chains from one sample, sequenced in a study of Ad26.COV2.S vaccination and SARS-CoV-2 variants. Here immunoSEQ multiplex PCR was the method, and the copy in TCRdb shows in-frame clones only, minus some. The sample shows about 400,000 clones, about nine tenths of them seen only once. The treatment is: approximately 18 received Ad26.COV2.S at low or high dose, single or two shots; about 5 received placebo; per-sample allocation not given. On day 63 after the first injection, vaccine and placebo recipients gave samples. The specimen was peripheral blood, collected in a trial of Ad26.COV2.S vaccine versus placebo. These receptors came from a person between 18 and 65 years old who received the Ad26.COV2.S COVID-19 vaccine or a placebo.

This clone was seen a few times. V and J are TRBV3-1 (or the pseudogene TRBV3-2) and TRBJ2-7; D not resolved. The CDR3 loop spans 13 amino acids. CDR1 and CDR2 from the germline V gene are LGHDT and YNNKEL (reference sequence). Trimming cost V 0 bases and J 2 bases, with 5 bases left between them. CDR3 sequence (DNA): TGTGCCAGCAGCCAAGAGTCCCCCTACGAGCAGTACTTC. It encodes CASSQESPYEQYF.

The chain recombines TRBV23-1 with TRBJ2-7; D unresolved. TRBV23-1 is an open reading frame, and its role is uncertain. Trimming shortened V by 1 base and J by 0 bases, and 13 bases separated the two germline ends. The CDR3 contains 16 residues. CDR3 nucleotide sequence: TGCGCCAGCAGTCAATTCCTCGACCCAGGCTCCTACGAGCAGTACTTC. Its translation: CASSQFLDPGSYEQYF.

The gene calls are TRBV28 and TRBJ1-2; tentatively, D is TRBD1 (5 bases). CDR3 length: 14 residues. V lost 6 bases and J lost 4, with 15 bases in between. Germline assignment: CDR1 MDHEN and CDR2 SYDVKM. The CDR3 loop is CASSGAGIGYGYTF. In DNA, the CDR3 is TGTGCCAGCAGCGGGGCAGGGATTGGCTATGGCTACACCTTC.

This chain uses TRBV4-1 with TRBJ2-3; a possible D gene is TRBD1 (8 bases). This CDR3 comprises 18 residues. V was clipped by 4 bases and J by 4 bases, with 24 bases between them. Germline loops: CDR1 MGHRA, CDR2 YSYEKL. CDR3 coding DNA: TGCGCCAGCAGCCGACCAAGGGGAGGGACAGGAGGGGCAGATACGCAGTATTTT. Its translation: CASSRPRGGTGGADTQYF.

The rearrangement links TRBV28 to TRBJ2-4; D is perhaps TRBD2 (6 bases). This CDR3 has 16 residues. Trimming took 3 bases from V and 5 from J, leaving 17 bases between them. The germline V gene has CDR1 MDHEN and CDR2 SYDVKM. The CDR3 sequence is CASSFTAGRLENIQYF. The CDR3 DNA reads as TGTGCCAGCAGTTTCACTGCGGGGCGTCTTGAAAACATTCAGTACTTC.

CDR3 DNA sequence: TGTGCCAGCAGCTTAGCCGGGGGGCAGGCCTACGAGCAGTACTTC. Its translation is CASSLAGGQAYEQYF. The rearrangement joins TRBV11-2 to TRBJ2-7; a possible D gene is TRBD2 (7 bases). V lost 1 base and J 2 bases, leaving 12 bases between the germline ends. The CDR3 contains 15 residues. Germline values: CDR1 SGHAT, CDR2 FQNNGV.